A selection of T cell receptor beta chains follows, all from one sample in a study of beta chain features in type 1 diabetes. The repertoire was sequenced with immunoSEQ multiplex PCR; TCRdb's copy has only in-frame clones and lacks some. Among under 200,000 clones listed, 10% to 13% were seen once. Sequencing input: central memory CD4+ T cells from blood. These receptors originate from a man aged 25 to 40 with type 1 diabetes. CDR3s include the opening cysteine and the closing phenylalanine or tryptophan. A D gene is named only where the DNA matches it firmly. Part of the rows lack a size; the others show once, few, many or a class for expanded clones.

few TRBJ1-1 TRBV28 TRBD1 TGTGCCAGCAGGCCGGGACAGACCGCGACTGAAGCTTTCTTT CASRPGQTATEAFF
few TRBJ1-5 TRBV2 TRBD1 TGTGCCAGCAGTTGGGACAGAGCGCCGAATAGCAATCAGCCCCAGCATTTT CASSWDRAPNSNQPQHF
. TRBJ2-1 TRBV6-6 TRBD2 TGTGCCAGCAGTGGAGTGGGACTAGCGGGAGGTAATGAGCAGTTCTTC CASSGVGLAGGNEQFF
few TRBJ1-5 TRBV5-1 TRBD1 TGCGCCAGCAGACAGGGGTTGGGCAATCAGCCCCAGCATTTT CASRQGLGNQPQHF
. TRBJ1-1 TRBV18 . TGTGCCAGCTCCCAAACACCGAACACTGAAGCTTTCTTT CASSQTPNTEAFF
. TRBJ1-5 TRBV30 . TGTGCCTGGAGTGTAAGAGGGCGCGGCAATCAGCCCCAGCATTTT CAWSVRGRGNQPQHF
. TRBJ2-5 TRBV9 . TGTGCCAGCAGCGTAGGTGTGACGGGACAAGAGACCCAGTACTTC CASSVGVTGQETQYF
few TRBJ2-3 TRBV28 TRBD1 TGTGCCAGCATAGGGACAGCCACAGATACGCAGTATTTT CASIGTATDTQYF
. TRBJ2-5 TRBV9 TRBD2 TGTGCCAGCAGCGCTGGACTAGCAGGCGAGACCCAGTACTTC CASSAGLAGETQYF
few TRBJ1-5 TRBV21-1 . TGTGCCAGCAGCAAGACCTTACGGGGATATAGCAATCAGCCCCAGCATTTT CASSKTLRGYSNQPQHF
. TRBJ2-7 TRBV15 TRBD2 TGTGCCACCAGCAGACGCGAGACTAGCGGGATCAAAGAGCAGTACTTC CATSRRETSGIKEQYF
. TRBJ2-1 TRBV29-1 TRBD2 TGCAGCGCCGTTCGACTAGCGGGAGGGCGATACAATGAGCAGTTCTTC CSAVRLAGGRYNEQFF
. TRBJ2-5 TRBV7-2 . TGTGCCAGCAGCCCGCAGGACAACACTTGGGAGACCCAGTACTTC CASSPQDNTWETQYF
. TRBJ2-1 TRBV7-9 . TGTGCCAGCAGCTTGGAGCGGTCCTACAATGAGCAGTTCTTC CASSLERSYNEQFF
few TRBJ2-7 TRBV2 . TGTGCCAGCAGTGAAGGGCCCCGAATGTTCGAGCAGTACTTC CASSEGPRMFEQYF
. TRBJ2-5 TRBV11-2 TRBD1 TGTGCCAGCAGCTTAGTATATTCGGGACAGGGGACCCAGTACTTC CASSLVYSGQGTQYF
. TRBJ1-3 TRBV6-6 . TGTGCCAGCAGTTACTCTGGAGCCGGAAACACCATATATTTT CASSYSGAGNTIYF